What follows describes a single T cell receptor beta chain. No antigen is known for it. The data derive from a study of cytomegalovirus exposure and HLA in healthy donors. The primer mix had 60 Vbeta and 13 Jbeta primers. TCRdb's table, derived via immunoSEQ multiplex PCR, lists solely in-frame clones and lacks some. The repertoire holds around 150,000 clones, about 77% seen once, with roughly 7.3% in the top ten. Study results and caveats: Beyond CMV serostatus, there was no information to go on about immune exposure.

Sample: PBMCs. This clonotype was sampled from a male donor in good health and CMV-seropositive.

The CDR3 here is CASSYGTGLNEKLFF. Here the CDR3 DNA reads TGTGCCAGCAGCTATGGGACAGGACTTAATGAAAAACTGTTTTTT. The chain couples TRBV7-9 to TRBJ1-4, with TRBD1 identical over 8 bases. Germline V CDR1 and CDR2: SEHNR, FQNEAQ (reference sequence). There are 15 residues in the CDR3. V dropped 4 bases and J dropped 4; count of bases not matched to a gene: 5. Filled out from reference TRBV7-9 and TRBJ1-4, the complete variable domain reads DTGVSQNPRHKITKRGQNVTFRCDPISEHNRLYWYRQTLGQGPEFLTYFQNEAQLEKSRLLSDRFSAERPKGSFSTLEIQRTEQGDSAMYLCASSYGTGLNEKLFFGSGTQLSVL.